Here is one TCR beta chain with its context. This clonotype appeared many times. This receptor's antigen is unknown. No base qualities exist here, and no much larger clone lies one base off it. The trim is 6 bases for V and 4 bases for J, with a gap of 18 bases between the germline ends. The CDR3 contains 15 residues, cysteine and phenylalanine counted. The only DNA kept is the CDR3, 45 bases in frame from the first base. CDR1 and CDR2, per the germline V gene, are MNHEY and SVGAGI. Explained via the paper, the time point label denotes: longitudinal time-point 1 (baseline). The healthy controls were volunteers from a blood bank in Maryland, USA. Libraries from unsorted PBMCs were made from 2 million PBMCs kept in RNAlater at -80 degrees C until RNA extraction. Peripheral blood was subjected to Ficoll-Hypaque density gradient centrifugation to isolate PBMCs, which were then cryopreserved in liquid nitrogen.

cDNA synthesis used template-switch 5'RACE with a primer carrying a 10-nucleotide random unique molecular identifier tagging each TCR transcript. Every sequencing run covered 15-18 subjects and yielded more than 170 million TCR-beta sequences. The RNeasy kit was used for extraction of total RNA. The KAPA Real-time Library Amplification kit was used to amplify TCR-beta VDJ regions with primers for the TCR constant region and the 5'RACE anchor. Sample indexes and Illumina adaptors were added in a first PCR, after which library yield was increased in a second PCR. After Ampure bead purification, the TCR product of roughly 650 bp was size-selected on a 2% E-gel SizeSelection system. Library quality was checked on a Bioanalyzer, concentration was measured with Qubit, and libraries were quantified with the Kapa Library Quantification kit before pooling. An Illumina HiSeq 2500 was used to sequence the libraries paired-end at 2 x 150 bp. To increase sequence diversity, roughly 24-32% phiX was spiked into each library pool. Regarding the original processing steps: Quality-filtered reads were processed with the UMI-based MiGEC pipeline, and over 90% of raw TCR sequences were removed by the MiGEC pipeline during error correction. VDJ genes were aligned to IMGT germline references, and clonotypes were defined by unique CDR3 amino acid sequence plus V-J genes. Clonal expansion, Shannon diversity and CDR3 relatedness were evaluated with VDJtools (CalcPairwiseDistances, ClusterSamples), while phylogenetic trees were built in CLCbio workbench. Using coefficient-of-variation modelling across technical triplicates, the study counted a clone as expanded if it had at least 8 unique UMIs. The public reads were quality trimmed at Q25 with fastp and then assembled into clones with MiXCR by TCRdb, keeping productive beta chains. Identical CDR3 proteins give one entry, which carries the most common genes and DNA. The V and J calls and clone size are TCRdb's, not the authors'. Here the sample has tens of thousands of distinct CDR3 sequences; 9% to 10% occur a single time. In total, the top ten clones hold roughly 1.5% of the sample.

This record comes from a study of neurological immune-mediated disorders (dated by TCRdb to the late 2010s). Context from the whole study: The study compared peripheral blood TCR-beta repertoires of HTLV-I-associated myelopathy (HAM/TSP) patients, multiple sclerosis patients and healthy controls using UMI-based sequencing. The approximately 100 TCR-beta libraries included longitudinal samples, technical triplicates and paired sorted CD4+ and CD8+ T-cell subsets alongside PBMC samples. Each longitudinal HAM/TSP and healthy donor was sampled at 3 time-points spaced at about 3-45 month intervals. The cohort included some 66 subjects: around 15 with HAM/TSP, roughly 35 with multiple sclerosis, and around 20 healthy controls.

Summary of the overall study and its limitations: Across subjects, expanded clones never shared an identical CDR3 amino acid sequence, which suggests that the TCR-beta repertoires in every group were private. The highest TCR clonal expansion was observed in HAM/TSP patients, whereas the lowest was observed in MS patients, even when compared with healthy controls.

The specimen was PBMCs. In this chain, TRBV6-5 is recombined with TRBJ1-2; perhaps TRBD1 is the D gene, with 5 bases matching. This receptor was taken from a middle-aged woman in good health. The base sequence is TGTGCCAGCAGGTCTTTAGGGACCTCCGGCTATGGCTACACCTTC. It specifies CASRSLGTSGYGYTF.